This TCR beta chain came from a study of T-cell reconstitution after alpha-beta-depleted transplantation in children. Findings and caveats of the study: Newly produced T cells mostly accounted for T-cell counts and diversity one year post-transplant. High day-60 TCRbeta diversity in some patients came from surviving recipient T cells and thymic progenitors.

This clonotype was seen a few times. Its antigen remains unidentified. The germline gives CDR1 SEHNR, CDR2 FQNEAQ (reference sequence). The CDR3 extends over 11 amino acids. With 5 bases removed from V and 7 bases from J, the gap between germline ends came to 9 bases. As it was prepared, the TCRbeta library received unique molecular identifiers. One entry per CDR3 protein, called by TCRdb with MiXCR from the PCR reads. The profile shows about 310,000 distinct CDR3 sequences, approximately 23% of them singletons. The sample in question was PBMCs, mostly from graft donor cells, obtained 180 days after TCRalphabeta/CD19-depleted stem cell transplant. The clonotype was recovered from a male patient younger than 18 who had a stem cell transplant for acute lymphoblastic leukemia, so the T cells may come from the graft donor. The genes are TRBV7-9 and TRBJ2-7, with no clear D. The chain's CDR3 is CASSPAAEQYF. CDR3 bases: TGTGCCAGCAGCCCCGCGGCGGAGCAGTACTTC.